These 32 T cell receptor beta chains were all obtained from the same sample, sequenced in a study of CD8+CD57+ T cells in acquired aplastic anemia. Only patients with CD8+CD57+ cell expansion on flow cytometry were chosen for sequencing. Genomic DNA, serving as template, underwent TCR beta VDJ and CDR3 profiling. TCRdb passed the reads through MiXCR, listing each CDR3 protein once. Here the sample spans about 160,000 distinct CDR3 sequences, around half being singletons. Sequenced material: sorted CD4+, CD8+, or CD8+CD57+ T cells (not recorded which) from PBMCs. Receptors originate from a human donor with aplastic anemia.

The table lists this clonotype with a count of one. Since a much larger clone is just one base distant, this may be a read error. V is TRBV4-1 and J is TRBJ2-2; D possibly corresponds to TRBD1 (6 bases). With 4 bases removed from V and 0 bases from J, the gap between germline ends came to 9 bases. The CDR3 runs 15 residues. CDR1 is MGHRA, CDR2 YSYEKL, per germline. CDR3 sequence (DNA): TGCGCCAGCAGCCGAAAGGGGGCGAACACCGGGGAGCTGTTTTTT. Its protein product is CASSRKGANTGELFF.

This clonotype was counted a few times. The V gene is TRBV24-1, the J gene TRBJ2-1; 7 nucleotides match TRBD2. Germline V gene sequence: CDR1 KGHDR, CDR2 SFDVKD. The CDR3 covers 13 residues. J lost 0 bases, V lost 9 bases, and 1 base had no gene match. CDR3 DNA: TGTGCCACCTCTAGCGGCTCCTACAATGAGCAGTTCTTC. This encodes CATSSGSYNEQFF.

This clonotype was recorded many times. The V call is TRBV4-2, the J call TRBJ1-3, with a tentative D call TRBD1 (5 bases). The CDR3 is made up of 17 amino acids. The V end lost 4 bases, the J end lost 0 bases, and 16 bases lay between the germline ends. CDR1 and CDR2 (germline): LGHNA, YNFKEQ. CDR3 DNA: TGTGCCAGCAGCCCTTGGGCGGGACTGATCTCTGGAAACACCATATATTTT. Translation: CASSPWAGLISGNTIYF.

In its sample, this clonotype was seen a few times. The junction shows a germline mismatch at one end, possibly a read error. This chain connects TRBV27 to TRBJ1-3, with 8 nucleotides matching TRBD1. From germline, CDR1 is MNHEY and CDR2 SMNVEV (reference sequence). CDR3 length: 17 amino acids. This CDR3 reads CASKPMTGAASENTIYF. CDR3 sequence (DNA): TGTGCCAGCAAACCTATGACAGGGGCAGCCTCTGAAAACACCATATATTTT.

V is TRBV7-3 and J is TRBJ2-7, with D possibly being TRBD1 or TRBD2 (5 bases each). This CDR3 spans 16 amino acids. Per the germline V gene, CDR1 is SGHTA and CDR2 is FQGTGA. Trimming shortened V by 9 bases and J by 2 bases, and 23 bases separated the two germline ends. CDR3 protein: CASSPLAGRDAYEQYF. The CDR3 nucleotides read TGTGCCAGTAGCCCATTGGCCGGCCGGGACGCCTACGAGCAGTACTTC.

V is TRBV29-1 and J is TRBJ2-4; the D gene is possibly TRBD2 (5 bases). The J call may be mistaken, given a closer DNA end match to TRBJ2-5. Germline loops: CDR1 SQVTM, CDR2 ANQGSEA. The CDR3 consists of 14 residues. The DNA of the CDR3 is TGCAGCGTTGATCACGGGGTACGCGGAGAGACCCAGTACTTC. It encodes CSVDHGVRGETQYF.

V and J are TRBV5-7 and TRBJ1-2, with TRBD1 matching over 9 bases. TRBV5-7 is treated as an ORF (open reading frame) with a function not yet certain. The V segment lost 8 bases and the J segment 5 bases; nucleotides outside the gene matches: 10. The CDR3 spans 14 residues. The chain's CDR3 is CASQQTGGAYGYTF. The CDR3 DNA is TGTGCCAGTCAACAAACAGGGGGCGCTTATGGCTACACCTTC.

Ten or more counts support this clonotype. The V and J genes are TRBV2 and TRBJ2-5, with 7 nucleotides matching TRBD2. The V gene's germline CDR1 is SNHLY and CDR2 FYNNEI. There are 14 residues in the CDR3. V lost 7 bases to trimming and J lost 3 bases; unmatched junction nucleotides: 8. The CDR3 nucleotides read TGTGCCAGCACCTCTGTTCTAGCGGAAGAGACCCAGTACTTC. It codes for CASTSVLAEETQYF.

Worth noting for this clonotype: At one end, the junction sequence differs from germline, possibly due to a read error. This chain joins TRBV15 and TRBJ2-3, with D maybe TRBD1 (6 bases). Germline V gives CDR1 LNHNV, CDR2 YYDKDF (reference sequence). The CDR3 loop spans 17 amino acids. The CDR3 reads CATSREGQGLGTDTQYF. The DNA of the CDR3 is TGTGCCACCAGCCGAGAGGGGCAGGGGCTTGGCACAGATACGCAGTATTTT.

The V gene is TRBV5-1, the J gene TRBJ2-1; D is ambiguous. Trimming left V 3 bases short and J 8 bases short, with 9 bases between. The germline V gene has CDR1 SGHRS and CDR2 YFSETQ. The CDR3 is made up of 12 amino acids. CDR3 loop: CASSSLGDEQFF. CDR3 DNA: TGCGCCAGCAGCTCGTTAGGTGATGAGCAGTTCTTC.

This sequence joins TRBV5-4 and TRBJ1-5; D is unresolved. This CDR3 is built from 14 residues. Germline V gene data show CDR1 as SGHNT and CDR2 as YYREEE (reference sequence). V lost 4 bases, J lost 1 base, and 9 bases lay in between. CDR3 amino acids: CASSQAGSNQPQHF. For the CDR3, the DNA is TGTGCCAGCAGCCAAGCTGGCAGCAATCAGCCCCAGCATTTT.

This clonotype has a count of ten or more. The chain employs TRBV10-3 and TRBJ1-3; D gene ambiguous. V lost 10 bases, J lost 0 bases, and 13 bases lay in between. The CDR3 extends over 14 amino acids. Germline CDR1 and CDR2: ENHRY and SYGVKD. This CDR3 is CATGETLSGNTIYF. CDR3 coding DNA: TGTGCCACCGGGGAAACACTCTCTGGAAACACCATATATTTT.

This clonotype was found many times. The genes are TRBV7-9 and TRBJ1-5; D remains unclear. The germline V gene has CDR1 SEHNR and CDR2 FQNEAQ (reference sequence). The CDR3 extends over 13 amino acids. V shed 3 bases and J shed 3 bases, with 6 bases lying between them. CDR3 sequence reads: CASSLGVNQPQHF. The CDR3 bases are TGTGCCAGCAGCTTGGGAGTCAATCAGCCCCAGCATTTT.

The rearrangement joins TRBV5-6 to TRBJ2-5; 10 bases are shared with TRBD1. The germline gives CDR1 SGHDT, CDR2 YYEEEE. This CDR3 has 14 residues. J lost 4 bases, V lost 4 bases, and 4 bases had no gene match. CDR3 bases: TGTGCCAGCAGCCACCGGGACAGGGGAGAGACCCAGTACTTC. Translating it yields CASSHRDRGETQYF. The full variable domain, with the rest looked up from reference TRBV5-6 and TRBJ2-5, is DAGVTQSPTHLIKTRGQQVTLRCSPKSGHDTVSWYQQALGQGPQFIFQYYEEEERQRGNFPDRFSGHQFPNYSSELNVNALLLGDSALYLCASSHRDRGETQYFGPGTRLLVL.

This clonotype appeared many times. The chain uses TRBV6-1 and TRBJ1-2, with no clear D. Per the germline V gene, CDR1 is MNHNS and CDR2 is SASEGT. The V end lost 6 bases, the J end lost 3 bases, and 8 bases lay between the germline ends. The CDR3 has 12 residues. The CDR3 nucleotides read TGTGCCAGCAGACGGGATCACTATGGCTACACCTTC. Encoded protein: CASRRDHYGYTF.

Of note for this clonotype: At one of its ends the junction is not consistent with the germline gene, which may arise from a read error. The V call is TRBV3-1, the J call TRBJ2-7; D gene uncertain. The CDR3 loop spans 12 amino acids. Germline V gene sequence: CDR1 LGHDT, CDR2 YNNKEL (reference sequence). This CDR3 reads CVSSQRHYEQYF. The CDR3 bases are TGTGTCAGCAGCCAGCGACATTACGAGCAGTACTTC.

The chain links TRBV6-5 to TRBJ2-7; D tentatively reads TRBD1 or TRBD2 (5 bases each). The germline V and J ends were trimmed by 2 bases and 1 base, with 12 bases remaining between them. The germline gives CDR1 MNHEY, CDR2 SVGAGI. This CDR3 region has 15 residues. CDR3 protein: CASSYIGDGSYEQYF. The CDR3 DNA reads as TGTGCCAGCAGTTACATTGGGGACGGGTCCTACGAGCAGTACTTC.

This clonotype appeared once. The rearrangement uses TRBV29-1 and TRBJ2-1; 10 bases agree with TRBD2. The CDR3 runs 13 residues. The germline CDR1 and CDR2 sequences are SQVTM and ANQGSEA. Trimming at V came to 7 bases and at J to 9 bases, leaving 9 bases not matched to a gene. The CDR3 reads CSARAGGPAEQFF. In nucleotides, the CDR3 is TGCAGCGCAAGAGCGGGGGGGCCTGCTGAGCAGTTCTTC.

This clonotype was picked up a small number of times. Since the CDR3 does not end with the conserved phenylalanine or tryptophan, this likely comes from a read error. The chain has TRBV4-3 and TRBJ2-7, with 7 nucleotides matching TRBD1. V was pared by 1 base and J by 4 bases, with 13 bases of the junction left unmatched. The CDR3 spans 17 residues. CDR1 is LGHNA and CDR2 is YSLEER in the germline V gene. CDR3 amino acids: CASSQVVGAGGRYEQYS. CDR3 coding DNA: TGCGCCAGCAGCCAAGTCGTTGGTGCAGGGGGTAGGTACGAGCAGTACTCC.

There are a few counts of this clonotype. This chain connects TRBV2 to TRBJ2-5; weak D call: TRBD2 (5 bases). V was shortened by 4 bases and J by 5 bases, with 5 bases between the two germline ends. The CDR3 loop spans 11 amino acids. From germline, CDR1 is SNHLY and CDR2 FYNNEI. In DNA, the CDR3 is TGTGCCAGCAGTGGAGGGGAGACCCAGTACTTC. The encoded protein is CASSGGETQYF.

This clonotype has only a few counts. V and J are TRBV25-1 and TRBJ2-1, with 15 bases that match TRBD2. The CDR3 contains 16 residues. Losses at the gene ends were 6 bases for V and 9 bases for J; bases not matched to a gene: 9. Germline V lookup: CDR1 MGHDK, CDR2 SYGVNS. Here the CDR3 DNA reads TGTGCCAGCAGACTAAGGACTAGCGGGGGGGCTGGTGAGCAGTTCTTC. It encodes CASRLRTSGGAGEQFF.

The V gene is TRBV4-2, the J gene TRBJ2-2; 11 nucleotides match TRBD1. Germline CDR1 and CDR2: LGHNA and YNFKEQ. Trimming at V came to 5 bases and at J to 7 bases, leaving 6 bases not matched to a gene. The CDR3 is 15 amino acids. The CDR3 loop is CASSDRDRGGGELFF. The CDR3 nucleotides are TGTGCCAGCAGCGACCGGGACAGGGGGGGCGGGGAGCTGTTTTTT.

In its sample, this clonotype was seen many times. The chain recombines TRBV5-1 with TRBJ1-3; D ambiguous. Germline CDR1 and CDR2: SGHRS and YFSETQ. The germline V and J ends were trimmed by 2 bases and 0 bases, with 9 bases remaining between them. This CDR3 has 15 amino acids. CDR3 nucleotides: TGCGCCAGCAGCTTATCGGGAATCTCTGGAAACACCATATATTTT. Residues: CASSLSGISGNTIYF.

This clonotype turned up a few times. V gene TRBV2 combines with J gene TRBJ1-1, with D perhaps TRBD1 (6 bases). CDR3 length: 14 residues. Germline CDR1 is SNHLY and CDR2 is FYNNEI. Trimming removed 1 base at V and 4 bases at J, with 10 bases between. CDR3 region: CASSEDRVATEAFF. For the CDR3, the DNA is TGTGCCAGCAGTGAAGACAGGGTCGCCACTGAAGCTTTCTTT.

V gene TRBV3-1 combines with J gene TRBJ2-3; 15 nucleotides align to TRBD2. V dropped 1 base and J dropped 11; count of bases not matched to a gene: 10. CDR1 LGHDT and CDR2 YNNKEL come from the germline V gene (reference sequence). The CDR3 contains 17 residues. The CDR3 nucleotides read TGTGCCAGCAGCCAAGTTAGTGGACTAGCGGGGGGGCAAGGGCAGTATTTT. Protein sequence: CASSQVSGLAGGQGQYF.

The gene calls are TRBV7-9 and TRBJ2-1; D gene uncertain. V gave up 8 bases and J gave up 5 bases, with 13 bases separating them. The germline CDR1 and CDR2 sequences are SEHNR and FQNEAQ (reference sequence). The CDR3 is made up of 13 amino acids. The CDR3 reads CASGLSWDNEQFF. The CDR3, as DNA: TGTGCCAGCGGATTGAGTTGGGACAATGAGCAGTTCTTC.

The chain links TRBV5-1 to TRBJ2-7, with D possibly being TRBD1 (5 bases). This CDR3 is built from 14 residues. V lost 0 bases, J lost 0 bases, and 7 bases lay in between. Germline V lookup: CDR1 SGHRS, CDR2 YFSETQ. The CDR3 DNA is TGCGCCAGCAGCTTGGGACAGCCCTCCTACGAGCAGTACTTC. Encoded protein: CASSLGQPSYEQYF.

The CDR3 reads CASSTSGAPYNEQFF. In DNA form, the CDR3 reads TGTGCCAGCAGTACTAGCGGGGCCCCCTACAATGAGCAGTTCTTC. This rearrangement joins TRBV6-1 to TRBJ2-1; 10 nucleotides match TRBD2. The CDR3 length is 15 residues. The J segment lost 2 bases and the V segment lost 5 bases, leaving 3 bases of the junction unmatched. Germline assignment: CDR1 MNHNS and CDR2 SASEGT.

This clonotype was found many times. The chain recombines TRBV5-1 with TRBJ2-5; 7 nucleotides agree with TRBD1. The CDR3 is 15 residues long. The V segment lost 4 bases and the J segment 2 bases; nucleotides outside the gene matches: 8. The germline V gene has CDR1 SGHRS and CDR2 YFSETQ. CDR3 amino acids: CASSPDRVGQETQYF. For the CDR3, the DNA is TGCGCCAGCAGCCCCGACAGGGTAGGGCAAGAGACCCAGTACTTC.

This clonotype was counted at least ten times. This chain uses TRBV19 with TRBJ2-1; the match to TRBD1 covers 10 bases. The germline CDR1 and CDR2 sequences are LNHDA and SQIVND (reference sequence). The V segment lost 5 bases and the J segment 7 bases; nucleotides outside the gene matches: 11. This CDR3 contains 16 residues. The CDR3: CASSDLRDRGVNEQFF. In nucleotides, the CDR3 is TGTGCCAGTAGTGACCTCCGGGACAGGGGCGTGAATGAGCAGTTCTTC.

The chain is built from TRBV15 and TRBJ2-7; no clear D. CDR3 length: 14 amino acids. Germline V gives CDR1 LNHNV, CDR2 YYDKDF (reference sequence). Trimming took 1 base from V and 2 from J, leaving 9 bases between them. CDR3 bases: TGTGCCACCAGCAGAGGTGGCGATCCCTACGAGCAGTACTTC. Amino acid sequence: CATSRGGDPYEQYF.

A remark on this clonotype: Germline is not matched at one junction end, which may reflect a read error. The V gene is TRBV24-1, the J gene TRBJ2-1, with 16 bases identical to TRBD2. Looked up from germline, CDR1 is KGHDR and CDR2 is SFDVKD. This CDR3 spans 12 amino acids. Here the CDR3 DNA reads TGTGCCACCACGACAGGGACTAGCGGGAGGGCCTTC. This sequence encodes CATTTGTSGRAF.